Detailed here is one T cell receptor (beta chain). Its antigen is as yet unknown. United States facilities provided treatment to all participants with HIV. The sample is drawn from a study of long-term antiretroviral therapy in people with HIV. Study outcomes and limitations: Versus controls, repertoires in people with HIV had narrower CDR3 length ranges.

Samples were assayed with immunoSEQ v3.0 at survey level. Some clones are missing from TCRdb's copy, which holds only in-frame ones; the method was immunoSEQ multiplex PCR. The profile covers under 40,000 clones, with around 83% appearing a single time and nearly 5% taken by the ten largest. This sequence was found in a woman in her 30s with HIV. Material: unsorted PBMCs, obtained approximately 2.9 years before starting antiretroviral therapy.

The CDR3 loop reads CASRSGGYTGELFF. The CDR3 nucleotides are TGTGCCAGCAGAAGCGGGGGGTACACCGGGGAGCTGTTTTTT. This chain connects TRBV6-6 to TRBJ2-2; TRBD2 matches at 9 bases. Trimming took 6 bases from V and 3 from J; bases not matched to a gene: 2. In germline, CDR1 is MNHNY, CDR2 SVGAGI (reference sequence). The CDR3 contains 14 residues.